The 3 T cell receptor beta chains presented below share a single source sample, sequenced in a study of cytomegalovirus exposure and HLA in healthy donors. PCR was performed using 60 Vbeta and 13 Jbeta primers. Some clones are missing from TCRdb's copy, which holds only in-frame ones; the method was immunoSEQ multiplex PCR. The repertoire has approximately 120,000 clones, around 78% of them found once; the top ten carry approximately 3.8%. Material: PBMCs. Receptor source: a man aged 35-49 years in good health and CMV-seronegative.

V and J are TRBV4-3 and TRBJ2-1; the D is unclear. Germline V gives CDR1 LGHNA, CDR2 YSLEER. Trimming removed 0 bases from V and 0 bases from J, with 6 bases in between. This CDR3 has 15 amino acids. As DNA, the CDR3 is TGCGCCAGCAGCCAAGATCTTTTCTCCTACAATGAGCAGTTCTTC. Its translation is CASSQDLFSYNEQFF.

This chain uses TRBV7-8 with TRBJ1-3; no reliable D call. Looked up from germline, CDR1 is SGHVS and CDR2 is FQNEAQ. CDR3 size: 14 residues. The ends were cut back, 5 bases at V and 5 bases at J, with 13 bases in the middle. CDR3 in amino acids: CASSPGVGRNTIYF. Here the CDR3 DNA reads TGTGCCAGCAGCCCCGGGGTGGGCAGAAACACCATATATTTT.

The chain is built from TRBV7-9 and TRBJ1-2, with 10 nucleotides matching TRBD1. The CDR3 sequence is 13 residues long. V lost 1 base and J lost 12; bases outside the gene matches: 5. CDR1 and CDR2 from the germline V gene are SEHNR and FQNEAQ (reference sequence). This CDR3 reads CASSLGGQGSNTF. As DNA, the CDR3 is TGTGCCAGCAGCTTAGGGGGACAGGGGTCAAACACCTTC.